The source of this T cell receptor beta chain is a study of T cell changes during pregnancy in multiple sclerosis. Profiling relied on immunoSEQ multiplex PCR, and the TCRdb table lists in-frame clones only, not all of them. The repertoire holds approximately 40,000 clones, with around 92% as singletons. The CDR3 contains 12 residues. Trimming left V 4 bases short and J 7 bases short, with 13 bases between. Germline CDR1 and CDR2: GTSNPN and SVGIG (reference sequence). The receptor comes from a female donor with multiple sclerosis, enrolled in a pregnancy study. This chain uses TRBV30 with TRBJ1-1, with D perhaps matching TRBD1 (6 bases). The sequencing here drew on CD8+ T cells from peripheral blood mononuclear cells, taken after pregnancy. In DNA, the CDR3 is TGTGCCTGGACCCAGACAGGTAATGAAGCTTTCTTT. It specifies CAWTQTGNEAFF.